Listed below are T cell receptor beta chains from one sample, sequenced in a study of T cells in Graves' hyperthyroidism and ophthalmopathy. TCRdb used MiXCR to reprocess the multiplex PCR reads, holding one entry per CDR3 protein. The sample lists roughly 650,000 distinct CDR3 sequences; about a sixth were seen once. Sequenced material: blood. The source is a middle-aged woman with Graves' ophthalmopathy. Both conserved end residues are part of each CDR3. The order of the fields is D gene, clone size, J gene, V gene, CDR3 length, CDR3 protein, CDR3 DNA. A D gene is named only where the DNA matches it firmly. Expanded clones are given a class, and other clones once, few, many or no size at all.

TRBD2	many	TRBJ2-1	TRBV5-6	17	CASSSGLAGGPGNEQFF	TGTGCCAGCAGCTCTGGACTAGCGGGAGGGCCGGGCAATGAGCAGTTCTTC
TRBD1	.	TRBJ2-7	TRBV7-9	16	CASSSTGAGGSYEQYF	TGTGCCAGCAGCTCGACAGGGGCAGGCGGGTCCTACGAGCAGTACTTC
.	.	TRBJ1-2	TRBV15	13	CATSRDEVGGYTF	TGTGCCACCAGCAGAGATGAGGTGGGTGGCTACACCTTC
TRBD1	.	TRBJ1-5	TRBV2	17	CASSGPRTGVGSGPQHF	TGTGCCAGCAGTGGCCCCAGGACAGGGGTAGGGTCGGGGCCCCAGCATTTT
.	many	TRBJ2-1	TRBV2	14	CASSARTPYNEQFF	TGTGCCAGCAGTGCCCGGACACCCTACAATGAGCAGTTCTTC
.	.	TRBJ2-3	TRBV20-1	14	CSARDRDNTDTQYF	TGCAGTGCTAGAGATCGGGACAACACAGATACGCAGTATTTT
TRBD1	many	TRBJ2-6	TRBV7-2	17	CASSLGDREAGANVLTF	TGTGCCAGCAGCTTGGGGGACAGGGAAGCTGGGGCCAACGTCCTGACTTTC
.	many	TRBJ2-7	TRBV4-1	13	CASSQPDPYEQYF	TGCGCCAGCAGCCAGCCCGACCCCTACGAGCAGTACTTC
TRBD2	many	TRBJ2-5	TRBV2	14	CASSKREGRETQYF	TGTGCCAGCAGCAAGCGGGAGGGCCGAGAGACCCAGTACTTC
.	many	TRBJ1-2	TRBV27	13	CASSFRLNYGYTF	TGTGCCAGCAGTTTTAGACTTAACTATGGCTACACCTTC
TRBD2	many	TRBJ2-3	TRBV2	15	CASSEFAGGADTQYF	TGTGCCAGCAGTGAATTTGCGGGAGGGGCAGATACGCAGTATTTT
TRBD1	many	TRBJ2-2	TRBV2	16	CASSEWDRGLTGELFF	TGTGCCAGCAGTGAATGGGACAGGGGGTTAACCGGGGAGCTGTTTTTT
.	.	TRBJ2-6	TRBV25-1	16	CASSEGPDSGANVLTF	TGTGCCAGCAGTGAAGGTCCGGACTCTGGGGCCAACGTCCTGACTTTC
TRBD1	.	TRBJ2-1	TRBV5-1	16	CASSILTGGSYNEQFF	TGCGCCAGCAGCATACTGACAGGGGGTTCCTACAATGAGCAGTTCTTC
.	.	TRBJ1-1	TRBV27	13	CASRPAENTEAFF	TGTGCCAGCAGGCCTGCAGAGAACACTGAAGCTTTCTTT
TRBD1	.	TRBJ2-3	TRBV11-2	15	CASSFSTGDTDTQYF	TGTGCCAGCAGCTTCTCGACAGGGGACACAGATACGCAGTATTTT
.	.	TRBJ1-2	TRBV29-1	14	CSAREDLGNYGYTF	TGCAGTGCTAGAGAGGACTTAGGGAACTACGGCTACACCTTC
TRBD1	many	TRBJ2-7	TRBV7-9	15	CASSSGGSTVYEQYF	TGTGCCAGCAGCTCAGGGGGTAGCACCGTCTACGAGCAGTACTTC
.	many	TRBJ1-2	TRBV7-2	12	CASSPRYYGYTF	TGTGCCAGCAGCCCACGCTACTATGGCTACACCTTC
TRBD2	many	TRBJ2-1	TRBV2	14	CASSGLAGDNEQFF	TGTGCCAGCAGTGGACTAGCGGGAGACAATGAGCAGTTCTTC
TRBD1	many	TRBJ1-6	TRBV7-3	14	CASSQTGFNSPLHF	TGTGCCAGCAGCCAGACAGGGTTTAATTCACCCCTCCACTTT
.	few	TRBJ2-2	TRBV5-5	18	CASSLLRGASFNTGELFF	TGTGCCAGCAGCCTACTACGGGGCGCCTCTTTCAACACCGGGGAGCTGTTTTTT
.	few	TRBJ1-5	TRBV20-1	12	CSARAGGQPQHF	TGCAGTGCTAGGGCCGGGGGGCAGCCCCAGCATTTT
.	many	TRBJ1-1	TRBV11-2	15	CASRPSGGENTEAFF	TGTGCCAGCAGACCTTCGGGTGGGGAGAACACTGAAGCTTTCTTT
.	many	TRBJ1-1	TRBV6-5	16	CASSYEGLGLNTEAFF	TGTGCCAGCAGTTACGAGGGGCTGGGACTGAACACTGAAGCTTTCTTT
.	.	TRBJ2-2	TRBV28	17	CASRPLGWEGGREELFF	TGTGCCAGCAGACCCCTGGGGTGGGAGGGGGGCCGGGAGGAGCTGTTTTTT
.	.	TRBJ1-4	TRBV7-9	16	CASSPVSGGANEKLFF	TGTGCCAGCAGCCCCGTCAGCGGGGGGGCGAATGAAAAACTGTTTTTT
TRBD1	once	TRBJ2-1	TRBV5-1	16	CASSFTPGQGYNEQFF	TGCGCCAGCAGCTTTACTCCGGGACAGGGGTACAATGAGCAGTTCTTC
.	many	TRBJ2-1	TRBV5-1	15	CASSLVSGYSNEQFF	TGCGCCAGCAGCTTGGTGTCCGGGTATTCCAATGAGCAGTTCTTC
.	few	TRBJ2-1	TRBV19	15	CASSITGGSYNEQFF	TGTGCCAGTAGTATAACAGGCGGCTCCTACAATGAGCAGTTCTTC
.	few	TRBJ1-2	TRBV20-1	12	CSATERDYGYTF	TGCAGTGCTACCGAGAGGGATTATGGCTACACCTTC
.	.	TRBJ1-6	TRBV19	15	CASSIIDLGNSPLHF	TGTGCCAGTAGTATAATAGATCTGGGGAATTCACCCCTCCACTTT
.	.	TRBJ1-2	TRBV2	12	CASRGHLYGYTF	TGTGCCAGCAGAGGACACCTCTATGGCTACACCTTC
.	once	TRBJ1-5	TRBV6-1	13	CASSRDINRPQHF	TGTGCCAGCAGCCGGGACATTAATCGGCCCCAGCATTTT
.	many	TRBJ2-2	TRBV2	15	CASIPKGLDTGELFF	TGTGCCAGCATCCCCAAGGGGCTCGACACCGGGGAGCTGTTTTTT
TRBD1	.	TRBJ2-1	TRBV7-9	15	CASSQPGQFYNEQFF	TGTGCCAGCAGCCAGCCGGGACAGTTCTACAATGAGCAGTTCTTC
.	few	TRBJ1-1	TRBV20-1	12	CSAGQPNTEAFF	TGCAGTGCCGGACAACCGAACACTGAAGCTTTCTTT
.	many	TRBJ2-1	TRBV11-2	13	CASSPGRKTEQFF	TGTGCCAGCAGCCCGGGCCGCAAGACTGAGCAGTTCTTC
.	few	TRBJ2-7	TRBV19	17	CASSIVPPGHQAYEQYF	TGTGCCAGTAGTATAGTTCCTCCGGGACACCAGGCCTACGAGCAGTACTTC
.	many	TRBJ1-1	TRBV4-1	16	CASSQDRRTGNTEAFF	TGCGCCAGCAGCCAAGACAGGAGGACTGGGAACACTGAAGCTTTCTTT
.	few	TRBJ2-6	TRBV3-1	17	CASSQDVKGSGANVLTF	TGTGCCAGCAGCCAAGATGTGAAAGGGTCTGGGGCCAACGTCCTGACTTTC
.	many	TRBJ1-1	TRBV20-1	14	CSARDGTQGKSAFF	TGCAGTGCTAGAGACGGGACCCAGGGGAAGTCAGCTTTCTTT